This is a list of T cell receptor beta chains from one sample in a study of blood T cell repertoires in COVID-19. Repertoires were generated with immunoSEQ multiplex PCR, while TCRdb's copy carries only in-frame clones and drops some. The sample comprises about 370,000 clones, 75% to 90% of which are singletons, and over 0.95% rests with the top ten. Sample: PBMCs or T cells enriched from blood (not recorded which). Receptors were obtained from a man between 18 and 29 years old who had recovered from COVID-19. CDR3s include the opening cysteine and the closing phenylalanine or tryptophan. Fields, in order: V gene, J gene, D gene, clone size, CDR3 DNA, CDR3 protein. A D gene is named only where the DNA matches it firmly. Part of the rows lack a size; the others show once, few, many or a class for expanded clones.

>TRBV5-1|TRBJ2-5|-|-
TGCGCCAGCAGCCCAAAATCATCCTATTTAGAGACCCAGTACTTC
CASSPKSSYLETQYF
>TRBV28|TRBJ2-5|TRBD2|once
TGTGCCAGCAGTTTTGAGGCTAGCGGGTCCCAAGAGACCCAGTACTTC
CASSFEASGSQETQYF
>TRBV12-3/TRBV12-4|TRBJ2-1|-|-
TGTGCCAGCAGTTTAGCCTGGGACATCCCGTTCTTC
CASSLAWDIPFF
>TRBV30|TRBJ2-7|TRBD1|-
TGTGCCTCAGCCAGGGACAGCTCCTACGAGCAGTACTTC
CASARDSSYEQYF
>TRBV7-9|TRBJ1-2|TRBD1|-
TGTGCCAGCAGCTTAAACCCAGTTGGGACAGACTATGGCTACACCTTC
CASSLNPVGTDYGYTF
>TRBV10-3|TRBJ1-6|-|-
TGTGCCATCAAGGAGGCGGGAGATAATTCACCCCTCCACTTT
CAIKEAGDNSPLHF
>TRBV27|TRBJ2-3|TRBD2|-
TGTGCCAGCAGTTTATCGGTCGGACTAGCGGACACAGATACGCAGTATTTT
CASSLSVGLADTDTQYF
>TRBV5-5|TRBJ2-7|-|-
TGTGCCAGCAGCTTGACAGGAGCTACCTACGAGCAGTACTTC
CASSLTGATYEQYF
>TRBV9|TRBJ2-2|TRBD2|-
TGTGCCAGCAGCCCCCGATTCTTTACTAGCGGCCAGCACACCGGGGAGCTGTTTTTT
CASSPRFFTSGQHTGELFF
>TRBV28|TRBJ2-1|TRBD1|-
TGTGCCAGCATTTCCGGGACAGGGGGACGTGTGGAGCAGTTCTTC
CASISGTGGRVEQFF
>TRBV5-4|TRBJ1-5|-|-
TGTGCCAGCAGCTTGGGAGGGAGGGAGGATCAGCCCCAGCATTTT
CASSLGGREDQPQHF
>TRBV29-1|TRBJ1-2|-|-
TGCAGCGTTTCGACGGGGAGAAGCTATGGCTACACCTTC
CSVSTGRSYGYTF
>TRBV18|TRBJ1-2|TRBD1|few
TGTGCCAGCTCCCCGGGACAGGACAATGGCTACACCTTC
CASSPGQDNGYTF
>TRBV7-8|TRBJ1-1|TRBD1|-
TGTGCCAGCATCCGAACCGGGACAGGGGTAACAGTGGATCGGGAAACATCGGCCCTATATGAAGCTTTCTTT
CASIRTGTGVTVDRETSALYEAFF
>TRBV19|TRBJ1-5|TRBD1|-
TGTGCCAGTGTGGGGACAGTCAATCAGCCCCAGCATTTT
CASVGTVNQPQHF
>TRBV5-8|TRBJ2-7|-|-
TGTGCCAGCAGCCTGGGACAAAGATCCTACGAGCAGTACTTC
CASSLGQRSYEQYF
>TRBV19|TRBJ2-2|TRBD1|-
TGTGCCAGTAGTCCCAGGACAGGGCCCCTAAGCCTACGCGGGGAGCTGTTTTTT
CASSPRTGPLSLRGELFF
>TRBV6-5|TRBJ1-6|TRBD1|-
TGTGCCAGCAGATCTCCGGGACAGGGGGGGTGGAACCTCCACTTT
CASRSPGQGGWNLHF
>TRBV6-5|TRBJ1-2|-|once
TGTGCCATCTCCGAGACAATTATTGGAGGCTACACCTTC
CAISETIIGGYTF
>TRBV20-1|TRBJ1-5|-|-
TGCAGTGCTGGCCAGCAGCCCCAGCATTTT
CSAGQQPQHF
>TRBV5-4|TRBJ2-2|-|once
TGTGCCAGCAGCTCAATAGCGGTCAGGAACACCGGGGAGCTGTTTTTT
CASSSIAVRNTGELFF
>TRBV2|TRBJ1-5|-|-
TGTGCCAGCAGGCAGGGGAGCAATCAGCCCCAGCATTTT
CASRQGSNQPQHF
>TRBV5-6|TRBJ2-2|TRBD2|once
TGTGCCAGCAGCTTTACACTAGCGGCCGGGGAGCTGTTTTTT
CASSFTLAAGELFF
>TRBV24-1|TRBJ2-1|-|-
TGTGCCACCAGTATCAGGGGTTCCTACAATGAGCAGTTCTTC
CATSIRGSYNEQFF
>TRBV4-2|TRBJ2-7|TRBD2|few
TGTGCCAGCAGCCAAGACGGACTAGCCTCCTACGAGCAGTACTTC
CASSQDGLASYEQYF
>TRBV2|TRBJ2-7|-|-
TGTGCCAGCGGGGCTCATGGCAGATCCTACGAGCAGTACTTC
CASGAHGRSYEQYF
>TRBV7-3|TRBJ2-3|-|-
TGTGCCAGCAGCACCACTCGGGAAGATACGCAGTATTTT
CASSTTREDTQYF
>TRBV10-1|TRBJ2-7|TRBD1|once
TGCGCCAGCCCCCCGAGCGGGACAGGGGGTCACGAGCAGTACTTC
CASPPSGTGGHEQYF
>TRBV5-6|TRBJ2-7|-|-
TGTGCCAGCAGCCTGACAGGCGCCTCCTACGAGCAGTACTTC
CASSLTGASYEQYF
>TRBV3-1/TRBV3-2|TRBJ1-2|TRBD1|-
TGTGCCAGCAGCCAGTGGGACAGGGCTGGGGCCTATGGCTACACCTTC
CASSQWDRAGAYGYTF
>TRBV5-1|TRBJ2-3|TRBD2|-
TGCGCCAGCAGCTTTTCTAGCGGGGCAACAGATACGCAGTATTTT
CASSFSSGATDTQYF
>TRBV6-5|TRBJ1-1|-|-
TGTGCCAGCAGTCAATTCACAGAAAACACTGAAGCTTTCTTT
CASSQFTENTEAFF
>TRBV19|TRBJ1-2|-|-
TGTGCCAGTAGTTCGGGTCTCTTAGATGGCTACACCTTC
CASSSGLLDGYTF
>TRBV18|TRBJ1-2|-|-
TGTGCCAGCTCACCACTGCAGACTAACTATGGCTACACCTTC
CASSPLQTNYGYTF
>TRBV29-1|TRBJ2-5|-|-
TGCAGCGGTAGCCGGGAACAAGAGACCCAGTACTTC
CSGSREQETQYF
>TRBV5-6|TRBJ2-7|TRBD2|-
TGTGCCAGCAGCTCCAGTTACGGCGGGAGGGCCTTCGAGCAGTACTTC
CASSSSYGGRAFEQYF
>TRBV2|TRBJ2-7|TRBD1|-
TGTGCCAGCAGCGGGACAGTGGGGACCTACGAGCAGTACTTC
CASSGTVGTYEQYF
>TRBV4-1|TRBJ1-1|-|-
TGCGCCAGCAGCCTACACATGAACACTGAAGCTTTCTTT
CASSLHMNTEAFF
>TRBV5-1|TRBJ2-2|-|-
TGCGCCAGCAGCTTTTCAGGGGACACCGGGGAGCTGTTTTTT
CASSFSGDTGELFF
>TRBV12-3/TRBV12-4|TRBJ1-4|-|-
TGTGCCAGCAGCCGTAAAAATGAAAAACTGTTTTTT
CASSRKNEKLFF
>TRBV5-4|TRBJ2-7|TRBD2|-
TGTGCCAGCAGCTTGGTACCAGGGAGCGGGAGATTACCCGAGCAGTACTTC
CASSLVPGSGRLPEQYF
>TRBV6-5|TRBJ2-7|TRBD2|-
TGTGCCAGCAGATCCAGCGGGGGACCCTCCTACGAGCAGTACTTC
CASRSSGGPSYEQYF
>TRBV18|TRBJ2-5|TRBD2|-
TGTGCCAGCTCACTGGGACTAGCGGGACTAGAGACCCAGTACTTC
CASSLGLAGLETQYF
>TRBV15|TRBJ1-3|TRBD1|-
TGTGCCACCAGCACCAGGGGGCCCGGAAACACCATATATTTT
CATSTRGPGNTIYF
>TRBV11-2|TRBJ1-5|TRBD1|-
TGTGCCAGCAGCTTGGACAGGGGGGGCAATCAGCCCCAGCATTTT
CASSLDRGGNQPQHF
>TRBV27|TRBJ2-7|TRBD2|-
TGTGCCAGCAGTTTAAGGGAGGGTTTCTACGAGCAGTACTTC
CASSLREGFYEQYF
>TRBV7-8|TRBJ2-1|-|-
TGTGCCAGCAGCAGTGCTATTTGGCGGGGGCTTGGGGATGAGCAGTTCTTC
CASSSAIWRGLGDEQFF
>TRBV9|TRBJ2-3|TRBD2|-
TGTGCCAGCAGACGGTGGGAGGGCCTGGGAGATACGCAGTATTTT
CASRRWEGLGDTQYF
>TRBV2|TRBJ1-5|-|few
TGTGCCAGCGGGGGCGAGGCGGCATATCAGCCCCAGCATTTT
CASGGEAAYQPQHF
>TRBV15|TRBJ1-5|-|-
TGTGCCACCTCAGGGGTGAGCAATCAGCCCCAGCATTTT
CATSGVSNQPQHF
>TRBV19|TRBJ2-7|TRBD2|-
TGTGCCAGTAGTGATGGGACTAGCGGGAAAGACGAGCAGTACTTC
CASSDGTSGKDEQYF
>TRBV7-9|TRBJ2-7|TRBD1|-
TGTGCCAGCAGCTTAGGTCACAGGGGTTCCTACGAGCAGTACTTC
CASSLGHRGSYEQYF
>TRBV19|TRBJ1-5|-|-
TGTGCCAGTCGACAGGTTAGCAATCAGCCCCAGCATTTT
CASRQVSNQPQHF
>TRBV18|TRBJ2-7|TRBD1|-
TGTGCCAGCTCACCCGGGACAGGGATGAACGAGCAGTACTTC
CASSPGTGMNEQYF
>TRBV20-1|TRBJ1-2|-|-
TGCAGTGCTAATAGCCGCCAGGGCTACACCTTC
CSANSRQGYTF
>TRBV13|TRBJ1-6|-|-
TGTGCCAGCAGCTTATATAAGCGAGGGAGGGACTCACCCCTCCACTTT
CASSLYKRGRDSPLHF